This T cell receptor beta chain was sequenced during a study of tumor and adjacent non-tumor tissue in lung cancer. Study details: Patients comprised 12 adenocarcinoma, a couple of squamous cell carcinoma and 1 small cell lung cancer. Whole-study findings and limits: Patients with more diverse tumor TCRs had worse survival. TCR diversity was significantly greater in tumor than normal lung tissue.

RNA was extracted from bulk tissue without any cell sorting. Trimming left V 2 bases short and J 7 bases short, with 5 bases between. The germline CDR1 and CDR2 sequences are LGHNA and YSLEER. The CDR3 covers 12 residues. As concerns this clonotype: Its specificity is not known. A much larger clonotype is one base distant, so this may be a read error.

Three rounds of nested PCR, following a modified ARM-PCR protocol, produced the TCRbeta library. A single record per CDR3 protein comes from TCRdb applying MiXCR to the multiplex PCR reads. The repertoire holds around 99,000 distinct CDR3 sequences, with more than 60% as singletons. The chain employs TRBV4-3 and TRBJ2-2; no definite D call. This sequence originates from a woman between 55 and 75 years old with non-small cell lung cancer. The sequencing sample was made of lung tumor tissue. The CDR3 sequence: CASSQHIGELFF. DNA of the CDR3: TGCGCCAGCAGCCAACACATCGGGGAGCTGTTTTTT.